Listed below are T cell receptor beta chains from one sample, sequenced in a study of response to subunit inactivated influenza vaccine. Using its own MiXCR run on the RT-PCR reads, TCRdb lists one record per CDR3 protein. The sample shows a few hundred thousand distinct CDR3 sequences, around 20% of them seen only once. The sample in question was PBMCs from blood, obtained about 20 months after vaccination. All receptors come from a man between 50 and 70 years old who received an inactivated influenza vaccine. Each CDR3 is given with its conserved first and last residue. The D gene is left open where the match is weak. Rows give clone size only sometimes, using once, few, many, or a class for an expanded clone.

d_call clone_size j_call v_call cdr3_nt cdr3_aa
TRBD2 . TRBJ2-1 TRBV28 TGTGCCAGCAGTCAGACTAGCCCCAATGAGCAGTTCTTC CASSQTSPNEQFF
. . TRBJ1-1 TRBV15 TGTGCCACCAGCAACGACTTTTCGAACACTGAAGCTTTCTTT CATSNDFSNTEAFF
TRBD1 few TRBJ2-3 TRBV7-8 TGTGCCAGCAGGTTAGACAGGGAGAGAGGAGATACGCAGTATTTT CASRLDRERGDTQYF
. . TRBJ2-7 TRBV5-1 TGCGCCAGCAGCGCGGATAAATACGAGCAGTACTTC CASSADKYEQYF
TRBD2 few TRBJ2-1 TRBV29-1 TGCAGCGTTAGGACCCCGGGGGGTGAGCAGTTCTTC CSVRTPGGEQFF
TRBD1 few TRBJ1-1 TRBV5-6 TGTGCCAGCAGCCGACAGACAGGGAGGAACACTGAAGCTTTCTTT CASSRQTGRNTEAFF
. . TRBJ2-2 TRBV30 TGTGCCTGGAGTGCCGGGGGGCGAAGTACCGGGGAGCTGTTTTTT CAWSAGGRSTGELFF
TRBD2 . TRBJ2-3 TRBV12-3/TRBV12-4 TGTGCCAGCAGCCCCGGGACTAGCGGAAATACGCAGTATTTT CASSPGTSGNTQYF
TRBD1 few TRBJ1-5 TRBV4-2 TGTGCCAGCAGCCAAGATCCGGACAGGGCAGGTCAGCCCCAGCATTTT CASSQDPDRAGQPQHF
. . TRBJ1-1 TRBV7-2 TGTGCCAGCAGCTTCCCGGGGATGGGCACTGAAGCTTTCTTT CASSFPGMGTEAFF
. many TRBJ1-2 TRBV18 TGTGCCAGCTCACCACCGACAGGAGCGCATGGCTACACCTTC CASSPPTGAHGYTF
TRBD1 . TRBJ1-1 TRBV20-1 TGCAGTGCTAGAAGGGGACAGGCTAACACTGAAGCTTTCTTT CSARRGQANTEAFF
. few TRBJ1-1 TRBV5-8 TGTGCCAGCAGCTTGGTGGGGGCCAACACTGAAGCTTTCTTT CASSLVGANTEAFF
TRBD1 few TRBJ2-1 TRBV20-1 TGCAGTGCTAGGGCGACAGGGTTCTCCTACAATGAGCAGTTCTTC CSARATGFSYNEQFF
. few TRBJ2-7 TRBV6-1 TGTGCCAGCAGTGAATCATTCTTGGACTTC CASSESFLDF
. . TRBJ1-2 TRBV15 TGTGCCACCAGCGAAGGGTGGAGAGGCTACACCTTC CATSEGWRGYTF
TRBD1 few TRBJ1-2 TRBV7-9 TGTGCCAGCAGCTTAGAGGAGGGGGCTGGCTATGGCTACACCTTC CASSLEEGAGYGYTF
. few TRBJ1-4 TRBV5-1 TGCGCCAGCAGCGTCGGACAGCCAATTAATGAAAAACTGTTTTTT CASSVGQPINEKLFF